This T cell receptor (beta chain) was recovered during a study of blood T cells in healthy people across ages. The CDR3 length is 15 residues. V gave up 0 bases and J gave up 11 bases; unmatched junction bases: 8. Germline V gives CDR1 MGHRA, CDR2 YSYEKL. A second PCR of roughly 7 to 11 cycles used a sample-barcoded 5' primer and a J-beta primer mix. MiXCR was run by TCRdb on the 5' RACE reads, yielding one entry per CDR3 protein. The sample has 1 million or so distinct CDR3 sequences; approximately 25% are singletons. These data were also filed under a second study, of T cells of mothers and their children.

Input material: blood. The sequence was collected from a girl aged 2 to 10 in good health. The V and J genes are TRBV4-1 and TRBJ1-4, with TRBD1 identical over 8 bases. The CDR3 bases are TGCGCCAGCAGCCAAGAGTTCGCGCAGGGGGCTAAACTGTTTTTT. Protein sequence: CASSQEFAQGAKLFF.